This TCR beta chain was recovered during a study of T cell changes during pregnancy in multiple sclerosis. J gave up 5 bases and V 6 bases, and 13 bases lay outside the gene matches. CDR1 and CDR2 from the germline V gene are KGHSH and LQKENI. The CDR3 contains 16 residues. The protocol was immunoSEQ multiplex PCR, while the TCRdb copy is restricted to in-frame clones and leaves out a portion. The data show fewer than 40,000 clones, with 92% seen just once and more than 0.3% held by the top ten. The material sequenced was CD4+ T cells from peripheral blood mononuclear cells, taken after pregnancy. This TCR came from a female donor in good health, enrolled as a control in a pregnancy study. V and J are TRBV18 and TRBJ2-5; 9 bases line up with TRBD1. The CDR3 is CASSLRGQGARETQYF. DNA of the CDR3: TGTGCCAGCTCCCTCCGGGGACAGGGCGCCAGGGAGACCCAGTACTTC.